This entry is about one T cell receptor (beta chain). The antigen is not known. Germline V lookup: CDR1 MNHNS, CDR2 SASEGT. V was cut by 7 bases and J by 5 bases, with 11 bases left in between. The CDR3 has 13 amino acids. Primers included in the PCR were 60 Vbeta and 13 Jbeta primers. Original methodology: Later analysis identified tens of millions of unique TCR beta chains, approximately 10 million shared. TCRdb keeps only in-frame clones here, not all; method: immunoSEQ multiplex PCR. V and J calls and clone size come straight from that table; D and trimming were deduced from the DNA. The repertoire includes some 150,000 clones, approximately 77% of them detected once, and 1.1% to 1.5% sits in the top ten. The data were taken from a study of cytomegalovirus exposure and HLA in healthy donors. Looking at the study overall: Ancestry clustering placed around four fifths of around 400 genotyped donors in the Caucasian-associated cluster.

Study conclusions and caveats: Reports indicate that TCR beta sequences accurately predicted the HLA-A and HLA-B alleles of most subjects. Many donors carried some public TCRs, although rarity characterized most TCR sequences.

The chain recombines TRBV6-1 with TRBJ1-4; possibly TRBD1 for D (6 bases). The sequencing sample was made of PBMCs. This TCR came from a woman between 40 and 50 years old in good health and CMV-seronegative. In DNA form, the CDR3 reads TGTGCCAGCATCCTCGGGACAAATGAAAAACTGTTTTTT. Translated: CASILGTNEKLFF.